This T cell receptor beta chain was identified during a study of monozygotic twins with inflammatory bowel disease. One entry per CDR3 protein, without DNA, is what TCRdb gives after re-calling the 5' RACE reads. The repertoire table contains around 380,000 distinct CDR3 sequences. This CDR3 contains 14 residues. CDR1 and CDR2 (germline): SGHRS, YFSETQ. Study-level points and caveats: Distinction of different T cell subtypes was not possible.

In regard to this clonotype: Antigen unknown.

The rearrangement links TRBV5-1 to TRBJ2-3. This clonotype was obtained from a human donor with ulcerative colitis or Crohn's disease, or a healthy co-twin of an affected twin (not recorded which). Source material: blood. CDR3 protein: CASSPVVDTDTQYF.